This T cell receptor (beta chain) was captured by sequencing in a study of cytomegalovirus exposure and HLA in healthy donors. A remark on this clone: Its target is unknown.

Amplification used 60 Vbeta primers and 13 Jbeta primers. TCRdb keeps only in-frame clones here, not all; method: immunoSEQ multiplex PCR. The sample has about 94,000 clones; around 66% are singletons. V lost 0 bases, J lost 7 bases, and 14 bases lay in between. The CDR3 sequence is 15 residues long. CDR1 and CDR2 from the germline V gene are SGHRS and YFSETQ. Findings and limits, study-wide: Some V segments (TRBV6-2 and TRBV6-3 among them) were excluded as indistinguishable. An ancestry cluster, one associated with Asian ancestry, reportedly showed fewer N-insertions than the approximately 670-donor mean in a later analysis. Reports indicated that the classifier achieved high specificity and sensitivity in diagnosing cytomegalovirus status. Roughly uniform depth of sequencing across donors was assumed in presence/absence analyses.

The sequencing input was PBMCs. The chain carries TRBV5-1 and TRBJ2-1; D is possibly TRBD2 (6 bases). The receptor was isolated from a man in his thirties or forties in good health and CMV-seronegative. The CDR3 sequence: CASSLAGRDFNEQFF. The CDR3 DNA is TGCGCCAGCAGCTTGGCCGGGCGGGACTTTAATGAGCAGTTCTTC. Combining the CDR3 with reference TRBV5-1 and TRBJ2-1 gives the whole variable domain KAGVTQTPRYLIKTRGQQVTLSCSPISGHRSVSWYQQTPGQGLQFLFEYFSETQRNKGNFPGRFSGRQFSNSRSEMNVSTLELGDSALYLCASSLAGRDFNEQFFGPGTRLTVL.